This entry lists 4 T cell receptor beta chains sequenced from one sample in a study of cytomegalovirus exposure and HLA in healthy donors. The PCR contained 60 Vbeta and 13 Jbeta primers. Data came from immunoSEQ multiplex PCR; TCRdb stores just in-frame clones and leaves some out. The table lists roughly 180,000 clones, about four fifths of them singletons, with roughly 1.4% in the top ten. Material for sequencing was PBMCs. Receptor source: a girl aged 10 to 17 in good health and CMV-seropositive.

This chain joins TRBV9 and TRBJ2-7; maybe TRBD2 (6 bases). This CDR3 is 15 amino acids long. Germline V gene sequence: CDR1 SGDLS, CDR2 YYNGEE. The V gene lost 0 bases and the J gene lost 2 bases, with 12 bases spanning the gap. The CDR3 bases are TGTGCCAGCAGCGTAGCTGGGGGGTGGGCCTACGAGCAGTACTTC. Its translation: CASSVAGGWAYEQYF.

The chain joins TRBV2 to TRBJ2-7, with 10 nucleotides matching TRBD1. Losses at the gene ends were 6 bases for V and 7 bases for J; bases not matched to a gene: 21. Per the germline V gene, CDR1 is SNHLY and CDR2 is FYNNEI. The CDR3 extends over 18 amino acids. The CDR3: CASSIRWVMGTGEGEQYF. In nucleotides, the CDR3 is TGTGCCAGCAGCATACGATGGGTTATGGGGACAGGGGAAGGGGAGCAGTACTTC. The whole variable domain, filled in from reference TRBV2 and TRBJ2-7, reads EPEVTQTPSHQVTQMGQEVILRCVPISNHLYFYWYRQILGQKVEFLVSFYNNEISEKSEIFDDQFSVERPDGSNFTLKIRSTKLEDSAMYFCASSIRWVMGTGEGEQYFGPGTRLTVT.

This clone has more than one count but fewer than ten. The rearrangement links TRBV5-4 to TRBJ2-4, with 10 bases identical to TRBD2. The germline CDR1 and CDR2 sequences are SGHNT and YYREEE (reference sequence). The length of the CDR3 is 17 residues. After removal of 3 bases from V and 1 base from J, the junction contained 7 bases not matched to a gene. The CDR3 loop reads CASSSGLADPAKNIQYF. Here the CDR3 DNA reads TGTGCCAGCAGCTCCGGACTAGCGGACCCTGCCAAAAACATTCAGTACTTC.

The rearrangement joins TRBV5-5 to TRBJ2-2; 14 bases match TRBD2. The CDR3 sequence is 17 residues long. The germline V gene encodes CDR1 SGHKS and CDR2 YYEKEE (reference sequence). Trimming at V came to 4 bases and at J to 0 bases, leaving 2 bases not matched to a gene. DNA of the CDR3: TGTGCCAGCAGCCCGGGACTAGCGGGGGCGAACACCGGGGAGCTGTTTTTT. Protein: CASSPGLAGANTGELFF.